This T cell receptor beta chain derives from a study of T cell clonality in common variable immunodeficiency. The study's findings and limits: What drives increased CVID clonality needs T cell subpopulation sequencing.

CDR3 length: 16 residues. V lost 6 bases to trimming and J lost 2 bases, with 20 bases between them. Measured with immunoSEQ multiplex PCR; TCRdb has only the in-frame clones, and not every one. The sample was found to contain some 50,000 clones, and every one recurs. This clone was observed at least ten times. The target antigen is unknown. Sequencing ends 3 residues short of the CDR3 end; the germline J gene provides the rest. The sample comprised peripheral blood mononuclear cells. The TCR sequence derives from a person aged 18 to 70 in good health. This chain joins TRBV12-3 or TRBV12-4 and TRBJ2-7; a weak D match, TRBD1 (7 bases). The CDR3: CASSGGHRGLPYEQYF. The sequenced part of the CDR3 DNA is TGTGCCAGCAGCGGGGGCCACAGGGGACTCCCCTACGAG.